Following are 2 T cell receptor beta chains from one sample sequenced in a study of a mutant IDH1 vaccine in newly diagnosed glioma. Here immunoSEQ multiplex PCR was the method, and the copy in TCRdb shows in-frame clones only, minus some. The data show about 98,000 clones, roughly 90% seen once. Specified time point: baseline, week 1 (first vaccination visit). The sample's treatment: pre-vaccination baseline after standard-of-care therapy. The sample was PBMCs, taken from a glioma patient treated with radiotherapy, temozolomide or both. The receptors derive from a woman in her forties or fifties with glioma.

V usage is TRBV11-2 and J usage is TRBJ1-4, with TRBD1 matching 9 bases. V was clipped by 1 base and J by 8 bases; unmatched bases: 8. The CDR3 sequence is 16 residues long. Germline assignment: CDR1 SGHAT and CDR2 FQNNGV. The CDR3 DNA is TGTGCCAGCAGCTTAGTTGGGACAGGGTCAGGCGAAAAACTGTTTTTT. It encodes CASSLVGTGSGEKLFF.

The chain carries TRBV28 and TRBJ2-4; 7 positions agree with TRBD1. This CDR3 spans 16 amino acids. Per germline, CDR1 MDHEN and CDR2 SYDVKM. V lost 6 bases, J lost 1 base, and 9 bases stayed unmatched. The CDR3 region is CASSLTGSGAKNIQYF. CDR3 sequence (DNA): TGTGCCAGCAGCTTGACAGGGTCAGGGGCCAAAAACATTCAGTACTTC.